This T cell receptor (beta chain) comes out of a study of response to subunit inactivated influenza vaccine. CDR3 length: 13 amino acids. Germline V gene sequence: CDR1 LGHNA, CDR2 YNFKEQ. V lost 3 bases and J 10 bases, leaving 12 bases between the germline ends. With regard to this clonotype: The target antigen is unknown.

MiXCR was run by TCRdb on the RT-PCR reads, yielding one entry per CDR3 protein. The sample shows around 790,000 distinct CDR3 sequences, less than 25% of them seen only once. Whole-study results and caveats: T cells newly recruited by each seasonal influenza vaccination are few, the authors suggested.

The receptor was derived from a man aged 50-60 years who received an inactivated influenza vaccine. The chain couples TRBV4-2 to TRBJ2-2; no definite D call. Sequenced material: PBMCs from blood, taken roughly 5 days after vaccination. As DNA, the CDR3 is TGTGCCAGCAGCCACAGTTCAATGGTGGAGCTGTTTTTT. Residues: CASSHSSMVELFF.